This TCR beta chain emerged from a study of shared clonotypes between healthy human individuals. CD8 cells classed as naive were CD45RO-negative and positively selected for CCR7, excluding terminally differentiated effector memory CD45RA+ cells. Recent acute infections and vaccinations were absent in the healthy HIV-negative adult donors. The CDR3 covers 16 residues. V shed 4 bases and J shed 1 base, with 16 bases lying between them. CDR1 and CDR2 (germline): MGHRA, YSYEKL. Study observations and caveats: Despite large depth, sorted-subset datasets appeared incompletely sequenced. Naive subsets generally exceeded memory subsets in estimated richness.

For every subset, genomic DNA was evenly distributed across several immunoSEQ plates. Clones were sequenced by immunoSEQ multiplex PCR, and TCRdb holds only the in-frame ones, with some missing. The sample carries about 2 million clones, 85% to 95% recorded once. This clone was recorded only once. Its target is not known. The receptor was isolated from a man in his late teens or twenties in good health. The specimen was naive CD8+ T cells sorted from blood. The V call is TRBV4-1, the J call TRBJ1-1; D gene unclear. Written as DNA, the CDR3 is TGCGCCAGCAGCCCAGCAGGTGCTTACGGGAACACTGAAGCTTTCTTT. It is translated as CASSPAGAYGNTEAFF.